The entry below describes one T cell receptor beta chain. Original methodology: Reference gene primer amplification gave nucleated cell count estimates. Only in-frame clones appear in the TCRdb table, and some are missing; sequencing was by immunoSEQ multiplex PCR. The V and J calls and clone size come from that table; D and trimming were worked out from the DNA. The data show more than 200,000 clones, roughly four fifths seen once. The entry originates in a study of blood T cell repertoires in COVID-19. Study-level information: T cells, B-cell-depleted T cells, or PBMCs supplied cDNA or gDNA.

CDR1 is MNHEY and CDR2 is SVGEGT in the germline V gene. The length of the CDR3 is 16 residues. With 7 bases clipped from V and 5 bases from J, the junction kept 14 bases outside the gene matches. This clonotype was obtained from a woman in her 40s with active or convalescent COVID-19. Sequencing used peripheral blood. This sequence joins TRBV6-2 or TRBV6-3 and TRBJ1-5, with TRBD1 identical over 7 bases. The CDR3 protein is CASTPQNQGVDQPQHF. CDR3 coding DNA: TGTGCCAGCACCCCACAAAACCAGGGGGTCGATCAGCCCCAGCATTTT.